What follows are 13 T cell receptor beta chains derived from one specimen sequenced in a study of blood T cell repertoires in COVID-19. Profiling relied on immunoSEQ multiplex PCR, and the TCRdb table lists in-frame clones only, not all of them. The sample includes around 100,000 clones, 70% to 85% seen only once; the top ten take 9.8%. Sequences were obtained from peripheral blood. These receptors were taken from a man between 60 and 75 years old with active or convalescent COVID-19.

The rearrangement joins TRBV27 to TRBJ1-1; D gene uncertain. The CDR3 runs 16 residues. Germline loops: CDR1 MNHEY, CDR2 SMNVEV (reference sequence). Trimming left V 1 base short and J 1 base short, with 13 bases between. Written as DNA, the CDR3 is TGTGCCAGCAGTTTATTGTCAGCCGGGAAGAACACTGAAGCTTTCTTT. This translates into CASSLLSAGKNTEAFF.

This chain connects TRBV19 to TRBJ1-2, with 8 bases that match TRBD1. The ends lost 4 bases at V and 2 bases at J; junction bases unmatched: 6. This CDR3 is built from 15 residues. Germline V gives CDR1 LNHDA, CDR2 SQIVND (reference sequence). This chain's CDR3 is CASSTPNRGNYGYTF. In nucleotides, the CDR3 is TGTGCCAGTAGTACTCCAAACAGGGGGAACTATGGCTACACCTTC.

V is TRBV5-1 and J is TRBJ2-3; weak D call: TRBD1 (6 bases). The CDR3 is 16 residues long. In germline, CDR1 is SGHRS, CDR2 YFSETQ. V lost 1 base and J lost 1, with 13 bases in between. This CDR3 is CASSLPTGTGTDTQYF. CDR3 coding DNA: TGCGCCAGCAGCTTGCCTACAGGGACGGGCACAGATACGCAGTATTTT.

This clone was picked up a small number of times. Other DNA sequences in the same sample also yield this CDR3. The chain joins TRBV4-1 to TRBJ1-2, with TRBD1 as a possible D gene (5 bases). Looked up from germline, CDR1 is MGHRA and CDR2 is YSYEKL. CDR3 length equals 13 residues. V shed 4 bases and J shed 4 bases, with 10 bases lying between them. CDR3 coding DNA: TGCGCCAGCAGCCCCCGACAGTCCTATGGCTACACCTTC. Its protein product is CASSPRQSYGYTF.

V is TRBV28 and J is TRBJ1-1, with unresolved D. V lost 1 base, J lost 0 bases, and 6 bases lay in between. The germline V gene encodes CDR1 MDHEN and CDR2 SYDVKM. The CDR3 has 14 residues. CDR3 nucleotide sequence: TGTGCCAGCAGTTTATACAGTCTGAACACTGAAGCTTTCTTT. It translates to CASSLYSLNTEAFF.

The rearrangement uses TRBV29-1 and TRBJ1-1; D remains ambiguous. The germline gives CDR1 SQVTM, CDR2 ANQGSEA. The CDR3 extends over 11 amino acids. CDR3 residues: CEAYMNTEAFF. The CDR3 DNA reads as TGCGAGGCGTACATGAACACTGAAGCTTTCTTT.

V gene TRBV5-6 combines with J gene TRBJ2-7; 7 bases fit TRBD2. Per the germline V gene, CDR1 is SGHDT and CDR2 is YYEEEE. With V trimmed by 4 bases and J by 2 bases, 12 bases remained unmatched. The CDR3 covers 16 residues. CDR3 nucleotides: TGTGCCAGCAGCCCTCGGAGGGGAGGGGTCGCCTACGAGCAGTACTTC. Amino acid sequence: CASSPRRGGVAYEQYF.

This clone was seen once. The DNA of the CDR3 is TGTGCCAGCTCACTCCGGGATGCCTACGAGCAGTACGTC. It encodes CASSLRDAYEQYV. The chain combines TRBV18 with TRBJ2-7, with a tentative D call TRBD2 (5 bases). V was clipped by 4 bases and J by 2 bases, with 9 bases between them. Germline assignment: CDR1 KGHSH and CDR2 LQKENI. The CDR3 totals 13 residues.

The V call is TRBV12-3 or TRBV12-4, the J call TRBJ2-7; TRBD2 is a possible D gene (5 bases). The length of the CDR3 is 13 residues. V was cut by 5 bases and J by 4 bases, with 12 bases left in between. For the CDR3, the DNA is TGTGCCAGCAGTCTCGGAGGAGGTTACGAGCAGTACTTC. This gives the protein CASSLGGGYEQYF.

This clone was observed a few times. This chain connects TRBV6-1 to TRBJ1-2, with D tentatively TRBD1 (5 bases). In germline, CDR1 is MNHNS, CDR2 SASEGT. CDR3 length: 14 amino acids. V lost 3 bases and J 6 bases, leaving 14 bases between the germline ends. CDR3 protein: CASSDGSREDGYTF. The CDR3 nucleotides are TGTGCCAGCAGTGACGGCTCCAGGGAAGATGGCTACACCTTC.

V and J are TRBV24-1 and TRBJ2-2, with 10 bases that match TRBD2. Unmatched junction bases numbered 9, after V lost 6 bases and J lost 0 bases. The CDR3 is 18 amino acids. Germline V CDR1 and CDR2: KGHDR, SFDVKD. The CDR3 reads CATSPNNGLAANTGELFF. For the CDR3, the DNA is TGTGCCACCAGTCCTAACAACGGACTAGCGGCGAACACCGGGGAGCTGTTTTTT.

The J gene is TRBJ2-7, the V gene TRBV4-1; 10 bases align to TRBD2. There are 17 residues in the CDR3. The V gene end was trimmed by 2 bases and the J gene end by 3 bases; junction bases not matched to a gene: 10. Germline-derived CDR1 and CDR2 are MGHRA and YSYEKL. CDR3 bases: TGCGCCAGCAGCCAAAACCCCTGGGCTAGCGGGAGCTACGAGCAGTACTTC. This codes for CASSQNPWASGSYEQYF.

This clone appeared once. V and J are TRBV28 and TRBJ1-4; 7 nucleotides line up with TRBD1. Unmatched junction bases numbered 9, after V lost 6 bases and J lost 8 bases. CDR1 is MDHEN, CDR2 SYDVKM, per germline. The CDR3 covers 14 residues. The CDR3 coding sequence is TGTGCCAGCAGCGACCGGGACAGTCAAGAAAAACTGTTTTTT. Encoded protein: CASSDRDSQEKLFF.